Below are 23 T cell receptor beta chains sequenced from a single sample in a study of T cells in localized non-small cell lung cancer. Sequencing used immunoSEQ multiplex PCR; TCRdb keeps in-frame clones, though not all of them. The sample holds tens of thousands of clones, roughly 88% seen once. The source was peripheral blood, collected before any cancer treatment. These receptors were obtained from a male donor at least 60 years old with stage III squamous cell lung carcinoma.

The V and J genes are TRBV28 and TRBJ2-5; weak D call: TRBD1 (6 bases). This CDR3 is 15 amino acids long. Germline CDR1 reads MDHEN; CDR2 reads SYDVKM. The V end was cut by 2 bases, the J end by 3 bases, with 13 bases between. Written as DNA, the CDR3 is TGTGCCAGCAGTTTAACAGGGATCGGGGAAGAGACCCAGTACTTC. Translating gives CASSLTGIGEETQYF.

The V and J genes are TRBV5-4 and TRBJ2-2; the D gene is possibly TRBD2 (5 bases). Per germline, CDR1 SGHNT and CDR2 YYREEE (reference sequence). The CDR3 is made up of 16 amino acids. Trimming stripped 1 base from V and 3 bases from J, with 13 bases between. In nucleotides, the CDR3 is TGTGCCAGCAGCTTGAACCGGGGTCAAGACACCGGGGAGCTGTTTTTT. Protein sequence: CASSLNRGQDTGELFF.

The chain uses TRBV7-3 and TRBJ2-1; D is uncertain. V was shortened by 5 bases and J by 1 base, with 12 bases between the two germline ends. Per germline, CDR1 SGHTA and CDR2 FQGTGA. This CDR3 is 15 amino acids long. CDR3 nucleotides: TGTGCCAGCAGCCTCGACATCGGTTCCTACAATGAGCAGTTCTTC. Protein product: CASSLDIGSYNEQFF. The full variable domain, with the rest looked up from reference TRBV7-3 and TRBJ2-1, is GAGVSQTPSNKVTEKGKYVELRCDPISGHTALYWYRQSLGQGPEFLIYFQGTGAADDSGLPNDRFFAVRPEGSVSTLKIQRTERGDSAVYLCASSLDIGSYNEQFFGPGTRLTVL.

This chain links TRBV5-1 with TRBJ2-3; 8 positions agree with TRBD1. This CDR3 has 15 amino acids. Per the germline V gene, CDR1 is SGHRS and CDR2 is YFSETQ. The V gene end was trimmed by 2 bases and the J gene end by 4 bases; junction bases not matched to a gene: 6. CDR3 in amino acids: CASSFGPGGSDTQYF. The DNA of the CDR3 is TGCGCCAGCAGCTTTGGTCCAGGGGGCTCAGATACGCAGTATTTT.

This chain uses TRBV11-2 with TRBJ1-5; D may be TRBD1 (6 bases). Trimming stripped 2 bases from V and 7 bases from J, with 12 bases between. The CDR3 has 14 residues. Germline V gene data show CDR1 as SGHAT and CDR2 as FQNNGV. The CDR3 spells CASSLKPQGQPQHF. The CDR3 coding sequence is TGTGCCAGCAGCTTAAAGCCCCAGGGGCAGCCCCAGCATTTT.

This chain links TRBV6-5 with TRBJ2-1, with a possible D match to TRBD2 (6 bases). This CDR3 has 13 amino acids. The V gene's germline CDR1 is MNHEY and CDR2 SVGAGI. Trimming pared 11 bases from V and 5 bases from J, leaving 16 bases between. The CDR3: CAAGRLADNEQFF. The CDR3 nucleotides are TGTGCCGCGGGGAGGCTGGCCGACAATGAGCAGTTCTTC.

This chain uses TRBV9 with TRBJ1-2; unclear D gene. V lost 3 bases, J lost 7 bases, and 13 bases lay in between. From germline, CDR1 is SGDLS and CDR2 YYNGEE. The CDR3 has 13 residues. DNA of the CDR3: TGTGCCAGCAGCGGCGTATCGGTTCTTGGCTACACCTTC. This sequence encodes CASSGVSVLGYTF.

The chain uses TRBV7-6 and TRBJ1-4; tentative D call: TRBD1 (6 bases). The V gene lost 3 bases and the J gene lost 14 bases, with 13 bases spanning the gap. The germline V gene encodes CDR1 SGHVS and CDR2 FNYEAQ. CDR3 length: 12 amino acids. CDR3 protein: CASSFAGEELFF. In DNA, the CDR3 is TGTGCCAGCAGCTTCGCAGGGGAAGAGCTGTTTTTT.

V usage is TRBV28 and J usage is TRBJ1-2; D unclear. Germline V gene data show CDR1 as MDHEN and CDR2 as SYDVKM. CDR3 length: 15 residues. V lost 3 bases, J lost 0 bases, and 11 bases lay in between. This CDR3 is CASSFSGQANYGYTF. CDR3 bases: TGTGCCAGCAGTTTCTCCGGGCAGGCTAACTATGGCTACACCTTC.

The chain joins TRBV5-6 to TRBJ1-1; no clear D. V lost 2 bases to trimming and J lost 5 bases, with 16 bases between them. This CDR3 comprises 15 residues. Germline CDR1 and CDR2: SGHDT and YYEEEE. The CDR3 nucleotides are TGTGCCAGCAGCTTTCCCCAAGGTCCGAGGACTGAAGCTTTCTTT. Amino acids: CASSFPQGPRTEAFF.

The chain employs TRBV27 and TRBJ1-1; 10 nucleotides line up with TRBD1. Unmatched junction bases numbered 8, after V lost 7 bases and J lost 0 bases. This CDR3 has 16 amino acids. Germline assignment: CDR1 MNHEY and CDR2 SMNVEV (reference sequence). DNA for the CDR3: TGTGCCAGCATGGCCCTGGGACAGGGGATGAACACTGAAGCTTTCTTT. This encodes CASMALGQGMNTEAFF.

The rearrangement joins TRBV7-9 to TRBJ1-1; no firm D call. The germline V and J ends were trimmed by 7 bases and 0 bases, with 21 bases remaining between them. CDR3 length equals 17 residues. The germline gives CDR1 SEHNR, CDR2 FQNEAQ (reference sequence). CDR3 sequence reads: CASIPLPPGDMNTEAFF. The CDR3, as DNA: TGTGCCAGCATCCCGCTACCCCCCGGCGATATGAACACTGAAGCTTTCTTT.

This rearrangement joins TRBV2 to TRBJ1-2; TRBD1 matches at 10 bases. The trim removed 0 bases at V and 6 bases at J, leaving 7 bases unmatched. Germline CDR1 and CDR2: SNHLY and FYNNEI. CDR3 length equals 16 residues. The CDR3 here is CASSEALRDRGNGYTF. CDR3 DNA sequence: TGTGCCAGCAGTGAAGCGCTTAGGGACAGGGGCAATGGCTACACCTTC.

The chain combines TRBV5-4 with TRBJ1-2; 7 nucleotides align to TRBD1. Trimming took 0 bases from V and 8 from J; bases not matched to a gene: 10. The CDR3 length is 15 residues. In germline, CDR1 is SGHNT, CDR2 YYREEE (reference sequence). The CDR3 is CASSLVDSTRGGYTF. As DNA, the CDR3 is TGTGCCAGCAGCTTGGTGGATTCAACCAGGGGGGGCTACACCTTC.

This chain uses TRBV6-1 with TRBJ1-1; a possible D gene is TRBD1 (6 bases). The CDR3 covers 15 residues. Germline V CDR1 and CDR2: MNHNS, SASEGT. Trimming cost V 2 bases and J 5 bases, with 15 bases left between them. The CDR3: CASSEPGRGGTEAFF. The CDR3 DNA sequence: TGTGCCAGCAGTGAACCTGGTAGGGGGGGAACTGAAGCTTTCTTT.

This clone appeared once. The genes are TRBV30 and TRBJ1-1, with D possibly matching TRBD1 (5 bases). The CDR3 runs 12 residues. In germline, CDR1 is GTSNPN, CDR2 SVGIG (reference sequence). V dropped 3 bases and J dropped 7 bases, with 12 bases sitting between them. DNA for the CDR3: TGTGCCTGGAGCGGGCAGGGCGGTGAAGCTTTCTTT. Translation gives CAWSGQGGEAFF. The full variable domain, with the rest looked up from reference TRBV30 and TRBJ1-1, is SQTIHQWPATLVQPVGSPLSLECTVEGTSNPNLYWYRQAAGRGLQLLFYSVGIGQISSEVPQNLSASRPQDRQFILSSKKLLLSDSGFYLCAWSGQGGEAFFGQGTRLTVV.

The chain recombines TRBV5-1 with TRBJ2-2; tentatively, D is TRBD1 or TRBD2 (6 bases each). V was pared by 0 bases and J by 3 bases, with 15 bases between. The CDR3 runs to 17 residues. Germline CDR1 is SGHRS and CDR2 is YFSETQ. The CDR3 DNA follows: TGCGCCAGCAGCTTGGTTAGGGGGGCTGGCGACACCGGGGAGCTGTTTTTT. It encodes CASSLVRGAGDTGELFF. The full variable domain, completed using reference TRBV5-1 and TRBJ2-2, is KAGVTQTPRYLIKTRGQQVTLSCSPISGHRSVSWYQQTPGQGLQFLFEYFSETQRNKGNFPGRFSGRQFSNSRSEMNVSTLELGDSALYLCASSLVRGAGDTGELFFGEGSRLTVL.

This chain joins TRBV7-2 and TRBJ1-3, with D tentatively TRBD1 (5 bases). This CDR3 region has 14 residues. Germline V gives CDR1 SGHTA, CDR2 FQGNSA. The V end lost 1 base, the J end lost 8 bases, and 12 bases lay between the germline ends. The CDR3: CASSLDGGKDTIYF. As DNA, the CDR3 is TGTGCCAGCAGCTTAGATGGGGGGAAGGACACCATATATTTT.

This chain joins TRBV6-1 and TRBJ2-3; no clear D gene. The CDR3 has 14 residues. Germline CDR1 reads MNHNS; CDR2 reads SASEGT. V lost 2 bases, J lost 4 bases, and 10 bases lay in between. CDR3 residues: CASSEMGPSDTQYF. For the CDR3, the DNA is TGTGCCAGCAGTGAAATGGGCCCTTCAGATACGCAGTATTTT.

The chain is built from TRBV27 and TRBJ2-5; the match to TRBD2 covers 7 bases. CDR3 length equals 14 residues. CDR1 is MNHEY, CDR2 SMNVEV, per germline (reference sequence). The V and J ends lost 3 bases and 7 bases, in that order; junction bases with no gene match: 8. The CDR3: CASSFLGGSGTQYF. CDR3 nucleotides: TGTGCCAGCAGTTTCCTTGGCGGGAGTGGGACCCAGTACTTC.

V and J are TRBV7-2 and TRBJ1-2, with TRBD1 matching 7 bases. The CDR3 runs to 15 residues. CDR1 and CDR2 (germline): SGHTA, FQGNSA. V was clipped by 1 base and J by 4 bases; unmatched bases: 6. The CDR3 coding sequence is TGTGCCAGCAGCTTAGTAGGGCAGGGGGGCTATGGCTACACCTTC. Translating gives CASSLVGQGGYGYTF.

J is TRBJ2-2 and V is TRBV2; weak D call: TRBD2 (7 bases). CDR1 is SNHLY, CDR2 FYNNEI, per germline. Trimming cost V 8 bases and J 6 bases, with 16 bases left between them. The CDR3 contains 14 residues. As DNA, the CDR3 is TGTGCCAGCCTTGATGGGGGGGGCTCCGGGGAGCTGTTTTTT. This sequence encodes CASLDGGGSGELFF.

This clone was recorded once. V and J are TRBV9 and TRBJ2-1; D may be TRBD2 (6 bases). V lost 4 bases, J lost 7 bases, and 24 bases lay in between. Germline values: CDR1 SGDLS, CDR2 YYNGEE. This CDR3 has 17 residues. Written as DNA, the CDR3 is TGTGCCAGCAGCCCCCAGGGACTCCCCTTGGCCGAAAATGAGCAGTTCTTC. Protein product: CASSPQGLPLAENEQFF. The entire variable domain, with the rest obtained from reference TRBV9 and TRBJ2-1, is as follows: DSGVTQTPKHLITATGQRVTLRCSPRSGDLSVYWYQQSLDQGLQFLIQYYNGEERAKGNILERFSAQQFPDLHSELNLSSLELGDSALYFCASSPQGLPLAENEQFFGPGTRLTVL.